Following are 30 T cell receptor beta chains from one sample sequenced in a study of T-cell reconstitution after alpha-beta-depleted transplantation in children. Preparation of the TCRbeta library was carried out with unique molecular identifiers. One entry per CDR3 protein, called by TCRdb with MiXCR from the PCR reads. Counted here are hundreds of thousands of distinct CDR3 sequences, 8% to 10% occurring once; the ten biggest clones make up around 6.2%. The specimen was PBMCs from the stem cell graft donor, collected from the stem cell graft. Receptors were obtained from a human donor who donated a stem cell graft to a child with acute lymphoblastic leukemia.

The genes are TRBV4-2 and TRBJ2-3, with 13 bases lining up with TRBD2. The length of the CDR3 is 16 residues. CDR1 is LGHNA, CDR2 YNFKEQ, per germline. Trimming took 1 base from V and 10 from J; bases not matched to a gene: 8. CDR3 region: CASSQVTSGGAGPQYF. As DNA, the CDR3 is TGTGCCAGCAGCCAAGTCACTAGCGGGGGGGCTGGGCCGCAGTATTTT.

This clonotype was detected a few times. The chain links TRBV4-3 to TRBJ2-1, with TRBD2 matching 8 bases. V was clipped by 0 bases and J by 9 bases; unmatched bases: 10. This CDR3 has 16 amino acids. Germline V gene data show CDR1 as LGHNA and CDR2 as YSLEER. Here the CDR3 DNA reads TGCGCCAGCAGCCAAGATCTGTGGGGACTAGTGGGTGAGCAGTTCTTC. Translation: CASSQDLWGLVGEQFF.

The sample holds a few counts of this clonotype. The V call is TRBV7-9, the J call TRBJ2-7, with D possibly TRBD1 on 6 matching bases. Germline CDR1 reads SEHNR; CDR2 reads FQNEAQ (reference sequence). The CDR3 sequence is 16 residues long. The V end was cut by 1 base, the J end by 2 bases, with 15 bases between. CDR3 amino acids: CASSLGPSDRAYEQYF. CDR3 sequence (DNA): TGTGCCAGCAGCTTAGGCCCCTCGGACAGAGCCTACGAGCAGTACTTC.

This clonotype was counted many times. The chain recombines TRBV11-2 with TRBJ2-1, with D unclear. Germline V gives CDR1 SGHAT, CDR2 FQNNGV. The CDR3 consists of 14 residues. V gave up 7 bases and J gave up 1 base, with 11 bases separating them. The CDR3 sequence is CASNEGRSYNEQFF. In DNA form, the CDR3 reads TGTGCCAGCAACGAAGGCAGATCCTACAATGAGCAGTTCTTC. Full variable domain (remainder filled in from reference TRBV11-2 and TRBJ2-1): EAGVAQSPRYKIIEKRQSVAFWCNPISGHATLYWYQQILGQGPKLLIQFQNNGVVDDSQLPKDRFSAERLKGVDSTLKIQPAKLEDSAVYLCASNEGRSYNEQFFGPGTRLTVL.

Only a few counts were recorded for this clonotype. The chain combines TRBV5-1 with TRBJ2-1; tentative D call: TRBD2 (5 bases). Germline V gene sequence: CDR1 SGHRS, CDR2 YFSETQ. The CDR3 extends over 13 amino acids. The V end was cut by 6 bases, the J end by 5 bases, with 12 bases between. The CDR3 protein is CASTRRPNNEQFF. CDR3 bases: TGCGCCAGCACCCGGAGGCCTAACAATGAGCAGTTCTTC.

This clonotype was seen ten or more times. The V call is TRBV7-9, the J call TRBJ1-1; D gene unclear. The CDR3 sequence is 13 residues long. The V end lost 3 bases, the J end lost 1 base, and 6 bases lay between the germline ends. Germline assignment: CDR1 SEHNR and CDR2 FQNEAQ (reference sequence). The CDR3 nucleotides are TGTGCCAGCAGCTTCTCAGAGAACACTGAAGCTTTCTTT. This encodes CASSFSENTEAFF.

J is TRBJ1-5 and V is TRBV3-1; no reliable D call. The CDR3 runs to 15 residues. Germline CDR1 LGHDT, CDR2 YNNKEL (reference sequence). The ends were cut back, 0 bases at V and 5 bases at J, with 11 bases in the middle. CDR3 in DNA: TGTGCCAGCAGCCAAGATTACAGCCTGGATCAGCCCCAGCATTTT. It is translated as CASSQDYSLDQPQHF. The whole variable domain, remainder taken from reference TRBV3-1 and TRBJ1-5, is DTAVSQTPKYLVTQMGNDKSIKCEQNLGHDTMYWYKQDSKKFLKIMFSYNNKELIINETVPNRFSPKSPDKAHLNLHINSLELGDSAVYFCASSQDYSLDQPQHFGDGTRLSIL.

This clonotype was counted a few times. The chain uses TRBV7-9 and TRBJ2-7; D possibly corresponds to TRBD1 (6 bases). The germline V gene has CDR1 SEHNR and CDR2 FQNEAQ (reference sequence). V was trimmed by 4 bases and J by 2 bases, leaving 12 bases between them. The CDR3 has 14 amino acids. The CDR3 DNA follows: TGTGCCAGCAGCTCGAAACAGGGAACCTACGAGCAGTACTTC. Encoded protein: CASSSKQGTYEQYF.

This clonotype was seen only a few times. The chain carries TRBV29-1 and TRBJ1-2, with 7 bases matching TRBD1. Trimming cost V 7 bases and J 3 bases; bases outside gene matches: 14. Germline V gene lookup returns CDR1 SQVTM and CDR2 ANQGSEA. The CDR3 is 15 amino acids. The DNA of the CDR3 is TGCAGCGCACCCTCTTGGACAGGAGATTACTATGGCTACACCTTC. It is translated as CSAPSWTGDYYGYTF.

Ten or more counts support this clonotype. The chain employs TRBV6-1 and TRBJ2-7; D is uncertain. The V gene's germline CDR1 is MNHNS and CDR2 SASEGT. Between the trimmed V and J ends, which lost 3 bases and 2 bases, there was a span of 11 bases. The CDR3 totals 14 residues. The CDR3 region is CASSDQDGPYEQYF. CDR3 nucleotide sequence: TGTGCCAGCAGTGACCAGGACGGTCCCTACGAGCAGTACTTC.

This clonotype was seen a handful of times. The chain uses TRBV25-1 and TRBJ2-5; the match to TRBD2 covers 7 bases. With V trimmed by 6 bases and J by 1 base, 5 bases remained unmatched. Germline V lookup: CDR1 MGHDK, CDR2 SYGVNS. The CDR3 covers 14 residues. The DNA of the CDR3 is TGTGCCAGCAGCCCGGGCGGGAGCCAAGAGACCCAGTACTTC. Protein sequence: CASSPGGSQETQYF.

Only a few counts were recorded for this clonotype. The CDR3 DNA sequence: TGCAGCGCTCCCATTACGGGACAGGGCTTCAACACTGAAGCTTTCTTT. It encodes CSAPITGQGFNTEAFF. The chain carries TRBV29-1 and TRBJ1-1, with 9 nucleotides matching TRBD1. V lost 7 bases, J lost 2 bases, and 14 bases stayed unmatched. CDR3 length equals 16 residues. Per the germline V gene, CDR1 is SQVTM and CDR2 is ANQGSEA.

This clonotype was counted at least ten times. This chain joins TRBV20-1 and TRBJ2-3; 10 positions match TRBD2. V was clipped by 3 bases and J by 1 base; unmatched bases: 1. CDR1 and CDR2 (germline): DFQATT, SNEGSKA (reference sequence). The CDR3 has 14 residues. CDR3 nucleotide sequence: TGCAGTGCTAGTCTAGCGGGGGGCACAGATACGCAGTATTTT. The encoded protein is CSASLAGGTDTQYF.

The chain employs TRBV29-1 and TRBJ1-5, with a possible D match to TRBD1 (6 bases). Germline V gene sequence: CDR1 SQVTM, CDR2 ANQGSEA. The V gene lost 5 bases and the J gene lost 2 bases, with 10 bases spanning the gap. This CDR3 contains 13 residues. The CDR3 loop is CSVSPGGNQPQHF. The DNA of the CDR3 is TGCAGCGTTTCCCCAGGGGGCAATCAGCCCCAGCATTTT.

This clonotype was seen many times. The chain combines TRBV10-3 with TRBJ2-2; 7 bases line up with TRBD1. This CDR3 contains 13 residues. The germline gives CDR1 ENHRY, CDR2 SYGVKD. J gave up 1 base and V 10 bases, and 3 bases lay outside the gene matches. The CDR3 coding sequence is TGTGCCACGACAGGGCAGAACACCGGGGAGCTGTTTTTT. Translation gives CATTGQNTGELFF.

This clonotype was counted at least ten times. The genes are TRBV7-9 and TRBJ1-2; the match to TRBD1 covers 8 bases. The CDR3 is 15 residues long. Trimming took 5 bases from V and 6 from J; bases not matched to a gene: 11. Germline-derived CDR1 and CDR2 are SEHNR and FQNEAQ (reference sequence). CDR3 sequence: CASSLTTGGSDGYTF. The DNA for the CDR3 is TGTGCCAGCAGCCTGACCACAGGGGGAAGCGATGGCTACACCTTC.

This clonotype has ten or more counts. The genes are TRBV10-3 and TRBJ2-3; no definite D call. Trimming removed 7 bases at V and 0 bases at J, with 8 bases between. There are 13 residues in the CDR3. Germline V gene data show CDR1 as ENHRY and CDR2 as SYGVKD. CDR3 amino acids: CAIINLSTDTQYF. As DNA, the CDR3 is TGTGCCATCATCAACCTTAGCACAGATACGCAGTATTTT.

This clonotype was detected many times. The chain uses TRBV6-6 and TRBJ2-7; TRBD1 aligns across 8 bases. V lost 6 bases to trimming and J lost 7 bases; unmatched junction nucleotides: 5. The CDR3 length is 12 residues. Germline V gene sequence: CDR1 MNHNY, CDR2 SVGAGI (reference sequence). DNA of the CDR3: TGTGCCAGCAGCGGGACAGGTGGGGAGCAGTACTTC. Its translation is CASSGTGGEQYF.

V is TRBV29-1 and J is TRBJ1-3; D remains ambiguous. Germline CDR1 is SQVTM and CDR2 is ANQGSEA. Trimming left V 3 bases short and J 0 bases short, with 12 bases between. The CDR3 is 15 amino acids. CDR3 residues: CSVDLFPSSGNTIYF. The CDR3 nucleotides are TGCAGCGTTGATTTGTTCCCGAGCTCTGGAAACACCATATATTTT.

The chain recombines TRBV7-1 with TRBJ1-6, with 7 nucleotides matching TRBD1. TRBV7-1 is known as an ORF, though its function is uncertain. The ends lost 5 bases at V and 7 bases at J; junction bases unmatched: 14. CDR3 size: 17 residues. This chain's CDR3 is CASSPLMTGLKNSPLHF. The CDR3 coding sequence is TGTGCCAGCAGCCCCCTAATGACAGGGCTAAAAAATTCACCCCTCCACTTT.

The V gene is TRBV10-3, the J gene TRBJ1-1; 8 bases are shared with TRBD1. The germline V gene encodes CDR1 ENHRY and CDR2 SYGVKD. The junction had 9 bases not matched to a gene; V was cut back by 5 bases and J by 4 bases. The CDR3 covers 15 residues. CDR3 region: CAISLGQGGLTEAFF. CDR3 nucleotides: TGTGCCATCAGTCTTGGACAGGGCGGACTCACTGAAGCTTTCTTT.

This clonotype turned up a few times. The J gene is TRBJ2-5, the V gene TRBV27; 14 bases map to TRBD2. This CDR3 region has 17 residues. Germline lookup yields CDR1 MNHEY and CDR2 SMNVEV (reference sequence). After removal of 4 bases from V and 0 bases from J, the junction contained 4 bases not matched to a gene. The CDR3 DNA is TGTGCCAGCAGTTCCGGGACTAGCGGGGGAAACCAAGAGACCCAGTACTTC. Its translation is CASSSGTSGGNQETQYF.

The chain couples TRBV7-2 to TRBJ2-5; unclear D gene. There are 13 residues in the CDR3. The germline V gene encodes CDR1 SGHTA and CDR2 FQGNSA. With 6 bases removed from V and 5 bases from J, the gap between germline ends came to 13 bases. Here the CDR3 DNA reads TGTGCCAGCAGTACCGTTACGCGCGAGACCCAGTACTTC. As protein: CASSTVTRETQYF.

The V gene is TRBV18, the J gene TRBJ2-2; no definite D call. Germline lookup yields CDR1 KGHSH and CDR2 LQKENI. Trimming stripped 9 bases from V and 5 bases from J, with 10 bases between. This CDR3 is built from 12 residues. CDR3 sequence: CASHSDTGELFF. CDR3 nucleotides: TGTGCCAGTCACAGCGATACCGGGGAGCTGTTTTTT.

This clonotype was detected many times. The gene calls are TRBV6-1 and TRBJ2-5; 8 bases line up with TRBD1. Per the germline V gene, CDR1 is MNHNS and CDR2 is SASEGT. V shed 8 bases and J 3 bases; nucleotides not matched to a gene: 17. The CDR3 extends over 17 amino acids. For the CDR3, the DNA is TGTGCCAGCCACCCCACCCCAGGGGGCGTAGGGAAAGAGACCCAGTACTTC. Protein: CASHPTPGGVGKETQYF.

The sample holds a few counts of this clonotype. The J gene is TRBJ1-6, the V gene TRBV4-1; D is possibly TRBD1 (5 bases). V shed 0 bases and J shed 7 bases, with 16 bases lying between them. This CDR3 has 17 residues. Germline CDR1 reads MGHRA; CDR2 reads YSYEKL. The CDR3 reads CASSQEGTGPPNSPLHF. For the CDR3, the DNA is TGCGCCAGCAGCCAAGAGGGTACGGGACCCCCGAATTCACCCCTCCACTTT.

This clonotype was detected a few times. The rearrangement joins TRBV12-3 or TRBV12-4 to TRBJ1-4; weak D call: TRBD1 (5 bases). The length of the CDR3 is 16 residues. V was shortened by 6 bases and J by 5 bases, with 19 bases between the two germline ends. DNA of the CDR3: TGTGCCAGCAGATACATACAGGTCCTGGGGAATGAAAAACTGTTTTTT. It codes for CASRYIQVLGNEKLFF.

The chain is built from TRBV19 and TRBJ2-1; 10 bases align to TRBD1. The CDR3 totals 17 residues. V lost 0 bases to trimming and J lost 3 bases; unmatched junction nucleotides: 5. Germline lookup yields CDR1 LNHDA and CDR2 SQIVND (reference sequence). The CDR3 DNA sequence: TGTGCCAGTAGTATAGACCCCCGGACAGGGGGCTACAATGAGCAGTTCTTC. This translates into CASSIDPRTGGYNEQFF.

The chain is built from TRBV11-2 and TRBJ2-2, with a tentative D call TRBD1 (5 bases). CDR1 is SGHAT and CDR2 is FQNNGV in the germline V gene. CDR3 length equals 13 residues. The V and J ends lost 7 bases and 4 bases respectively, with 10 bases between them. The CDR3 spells CASNNRSTGELFF. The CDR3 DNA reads TGTGCCAGCAACAACAGGAGCACCGGGGAGCTGTTTTTT.

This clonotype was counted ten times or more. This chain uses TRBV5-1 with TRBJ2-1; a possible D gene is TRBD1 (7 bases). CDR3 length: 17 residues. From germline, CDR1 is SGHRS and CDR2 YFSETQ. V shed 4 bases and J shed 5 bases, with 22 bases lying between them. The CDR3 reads CASSPGVREGGNNEQFF. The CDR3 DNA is TGCGCCAGCAGCCCGGGGGTCAGGGAAGGGGGCAACAATGAGCAGTTCTTC.